This TCR beta chain emerged from a study of blood T cell repertoires in COVID-19. For the study at large: Samples taken during acute and convalescent COVID-19 were collected in the United States, Italy and Spain.

Produced via immunoSEQ multiplex PCR; TCRdb's table is partial and in-frame only. The sample holds hundreds of thousands of clones; 90% are singletons and the top ten take approximately 4%. Germline V gives CDR1 ENHRY, CDR2 SYGVKD. This CDR3 has 18 residues. The J segment lost 4 bases and the V segment lost 6 bases, leaving 13 bases of the junction unmatched. V and J are TRBV10-3 and TRBJ2-7; TRBD2 agrees at 15 bases. Sample: PBMCs or T cells enriched from blood (not recorded which). The source of this sequence is a woman between 18 and 29 years old with acute COVID-19. The CDR3 sequence: CAIRKGLAGGTVGYEQYF. The CDR3 coding sequence is TGTGCCATCAGGAAGGGACTAGCGGGAGGAACGGTCGGTTACGAGCAGTACTTC.